The clone carrying this TCR beta chain was recorded a few times. Its antigen remains unidentified. Germline lookup yields CDR1 LGHNA and CDR2 YSLEER. This CDR3 region has 13 residues. The V and J ends lost 1 base and 7 bases respectively, with 8 bases between them. The sample belongs to a study of T-cell memory formation after mild COVID-19. The study, taken as a whole, reports: There was a balanced CD4/CD8 profile in clones contracting day 15 to 85, and later expanders leaned CD4+.

TCRdb called the 5' RACE reads again in MiXCR, with one record for every CDR3 protein. The table has fewer than 350,000 distinct CDR3 sequences, 18% seen once. The chain uses TRBV4-3 and TRBJ2-1, with D uncertain. The sample comprised PBMCs or a T cell subset sorted from them (not recorded which). The TCR originated in a man between 18 and 29 years old who had mild COVID-19 (a few samples of this study predate the infection). Cell type and time point are not known. The CDR3 sequence: CASSQGWGNEQFF. In DNA form, the CDR3 reads TGCGCCAGCAGCCAAGGGTGGGGTAATGAGCAGTTCTTC.